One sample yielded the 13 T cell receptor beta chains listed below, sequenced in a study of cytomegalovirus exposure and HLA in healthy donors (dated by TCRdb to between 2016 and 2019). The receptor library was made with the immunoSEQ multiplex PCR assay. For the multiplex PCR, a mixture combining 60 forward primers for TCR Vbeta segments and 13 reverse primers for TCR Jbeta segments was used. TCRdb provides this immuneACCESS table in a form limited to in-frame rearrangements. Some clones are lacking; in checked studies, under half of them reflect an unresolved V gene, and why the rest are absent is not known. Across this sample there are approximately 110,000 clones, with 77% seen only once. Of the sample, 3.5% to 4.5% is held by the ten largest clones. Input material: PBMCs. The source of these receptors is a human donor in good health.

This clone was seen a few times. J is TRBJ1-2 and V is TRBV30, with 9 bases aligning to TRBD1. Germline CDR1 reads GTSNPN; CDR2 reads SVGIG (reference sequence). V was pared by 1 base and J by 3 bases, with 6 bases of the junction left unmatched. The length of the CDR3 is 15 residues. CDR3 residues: CAWSEETGGHYGYTF. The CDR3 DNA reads TGTGCCTGGAGTGAAGAGACAGGGGGGCACTATGGCTACACCTTC.

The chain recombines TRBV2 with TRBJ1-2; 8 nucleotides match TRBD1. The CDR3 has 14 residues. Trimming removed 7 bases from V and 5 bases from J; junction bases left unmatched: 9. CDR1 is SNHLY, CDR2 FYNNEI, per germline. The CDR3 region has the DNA TGTGCCAGCACCCCCGGGACAGGCCTTTATGGCTACACCTTC. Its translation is CASTPGTGLYGYTF.

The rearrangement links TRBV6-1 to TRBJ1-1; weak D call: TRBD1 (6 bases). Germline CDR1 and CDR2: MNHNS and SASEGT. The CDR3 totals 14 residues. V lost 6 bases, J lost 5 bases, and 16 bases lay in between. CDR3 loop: CASRGGAGGTEAFF. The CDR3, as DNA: TGTGCCAGCAGAGGGGGGGCCGGCGGGACTGAAGCTTTCTTT.

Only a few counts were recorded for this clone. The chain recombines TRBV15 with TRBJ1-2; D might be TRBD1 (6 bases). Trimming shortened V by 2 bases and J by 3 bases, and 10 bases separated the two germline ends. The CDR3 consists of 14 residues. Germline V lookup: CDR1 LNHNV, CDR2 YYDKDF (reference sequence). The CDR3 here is CATSRKRQDYGYTF. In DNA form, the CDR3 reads TGTGCCACCAGCAGAAAACGACAGGACTATGGCTACACCTTC.

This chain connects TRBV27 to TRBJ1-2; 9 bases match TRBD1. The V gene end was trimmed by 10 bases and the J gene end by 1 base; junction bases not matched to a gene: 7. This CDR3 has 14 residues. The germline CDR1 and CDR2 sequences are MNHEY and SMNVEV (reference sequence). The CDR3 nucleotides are TGTGCCACCGGGACAGGGATGCGTAACTATGGCTACACCTTC. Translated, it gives CATGTGMRNYGYTF.

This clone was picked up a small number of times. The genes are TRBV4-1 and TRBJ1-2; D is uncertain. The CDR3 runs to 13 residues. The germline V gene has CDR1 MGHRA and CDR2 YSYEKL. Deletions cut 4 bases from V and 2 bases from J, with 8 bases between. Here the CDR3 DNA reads TGCGCCAGCAGCCCAGGTGGGAACTATGGCTACACCTTC. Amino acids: CASSPGGNYGYTF.

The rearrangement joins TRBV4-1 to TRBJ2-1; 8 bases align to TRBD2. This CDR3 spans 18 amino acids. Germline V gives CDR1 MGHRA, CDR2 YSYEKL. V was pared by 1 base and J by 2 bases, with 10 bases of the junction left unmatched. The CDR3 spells CASSQGVTAGGAYNEQFF. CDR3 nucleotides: TGCGCCAGCAGCCAAGGGGTTACGGCGGGAGGCGCCTACAATGAGCAGTTCTTC.

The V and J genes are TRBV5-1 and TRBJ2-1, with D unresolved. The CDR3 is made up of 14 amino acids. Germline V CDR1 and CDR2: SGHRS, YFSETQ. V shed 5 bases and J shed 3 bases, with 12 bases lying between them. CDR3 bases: TGCGCCAGCAGTCCTACAGATTACTACAATGAGCAGTTCTTC. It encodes CASSPTDYYNEQFF.

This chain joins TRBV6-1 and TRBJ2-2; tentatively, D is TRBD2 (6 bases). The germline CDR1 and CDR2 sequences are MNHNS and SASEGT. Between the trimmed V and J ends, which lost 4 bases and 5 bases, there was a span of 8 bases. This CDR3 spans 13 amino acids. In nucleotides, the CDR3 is TGTGCCAGCAGTGGCCGGGAGACCGGGGAGCTGTTTTTT. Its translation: CASSGRETGELFF.

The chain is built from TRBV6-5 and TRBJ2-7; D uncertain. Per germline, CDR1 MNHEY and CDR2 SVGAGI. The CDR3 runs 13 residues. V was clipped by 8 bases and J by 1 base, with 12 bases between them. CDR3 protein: CASHGSASYEQYF. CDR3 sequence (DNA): TGTGCCAGCCATGGAAGCGCGTCCTACGAGCAGTACTTC.

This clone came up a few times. The CDR3 nucleotides read TGTGCCAGCCGGGACAGGGACTACGAGCAGTACTTC. Translation: CASRDRDYEQYF. This chain links TRBV6-1 with TRBJ2-7; 9 bases fit TRBD1. CDR1 MNHNS and CDR2 SASEGT come from the germline V gene. With V trimmed by 8 bases and J by 3 bases, 2 bases remained unmatched. This CDR3 region has 12 residues.

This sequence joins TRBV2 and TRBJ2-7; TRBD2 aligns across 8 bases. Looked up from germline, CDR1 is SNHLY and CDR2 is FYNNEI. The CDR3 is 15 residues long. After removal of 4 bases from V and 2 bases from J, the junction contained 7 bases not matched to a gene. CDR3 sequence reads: CASSGGSGGPYEQYF. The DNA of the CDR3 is TGTGCCAGCAGTGGGGGGAGCGGGGGTCCCTACGAGCAGTACTTC.

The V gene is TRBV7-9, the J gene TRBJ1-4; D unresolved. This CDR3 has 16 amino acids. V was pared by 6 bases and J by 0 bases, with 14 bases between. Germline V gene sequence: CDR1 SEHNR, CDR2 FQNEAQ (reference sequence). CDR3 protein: CASSRRRGATNEKLFF. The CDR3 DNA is TGTGCCAGCAGTCGTCGACGGGGTGCAACTAATGAAAAACTGTTTTTT.